One and the same sample provided the 14 T cell receptor beta chains below, sequenced in a study of blood T cell repertoires in COVID-19. The table came from immunoSEQ multiplex PCR; TCRdb's copy has only in-frame clones and leaves some out. The sample includes about 98,000 clones, about 80% seen only once; the top ten take around 22%. The sequencing input was peripheral blood. The receptors derive from a man aged 65 to 79 with acute or convalescent COVID-19.

The CDR3 loop is CASSRDNTDTQYF. The DNA for the CDR3 is TGTGCCAGCAGCCGGGACAACACAGATACGCAGTATTTT. The V gene is TRBV2, the J gene TRBJ2-3; D perhaps matches TRBD1 (6 bases). The V gene's germline CDR1 is SNHLY and CDR2 FYNNEI. The germline V and J ends were trimmed by 6 bases and 2 bases, with 9 bases remaining between them. This CDR3 has 13 residues.

The chain carries TRBV6-5 and TRBJ2-7, with 11 positions matching TRBD1. The CDR3 length is 15 residues. Germline CDR1 is MNHEY and CDR2 is SVGAGI. The V gene end was trimmed by 2 bases and the J gene end by 3 bases; junction bases not matched to a gene: 3. For the CDR3, the DNA is TGTGCCAGCAGTTACACGGGACAGGGGGACTACGAGCAGTACTTC. Translated, it gives CASSYTGQGDYEQYF.

This chain's CDR3 is CASMGPGTVYNEQFF. DNA of the CDR3: TGTGCCAGCATGGGTCCTGGGACAGTCTACAATGAGCAGTTCTTC. The V and J genes are TRBV28 and TRBJ2-1, with 7 positions matching TRBD1. V lost 7 bases and J lost 3; bases outside the gene matches: 9. Germline V lookup: CDR1 MDHEN, CDR2 SYDVKM. The CDR3 contains 15 residues.

The rearrangement links TRBV20-1 to TRBJ2-7, with TRBD2 matching 8 bases. The germline V gene encodes CDR1 DFQATT and CDR2 SNEGSKA (reference sequence). The CDR3 consists of 15 residues. Germline trimming cut 3 bases from V and 2 bases from J; bases unmatched to any gene: 9. CDR3 region: CSASRPGGLTYEQYF. Written as DNA, the CDR3 is TGCAGTGCTAGTAGGCCGGGAGGGCTAACCTACGAGCAGTACTTC.

There are a few counts of this clone. This chain uses TRBV29-1 with TRBJ1-5; no clear D gene. There are 13 residues in the CDR3. Germline CDR1 and CDR2: SQVTM and ANQGSEA. Trimming stripped 5 bases from V and 3 bases from J, with 11 bases between. CDR3 loop: CSVSLEFNQPQHF. DNA of the CDR3: TGCAGCGTTTCACTTGAATTCAATCAGCCCCAGCATTTT.

This chain uses TRBV5-4 with TRBJ1-2; weak D call: TRBD1 (6 bases). V was pared by 5 bases and J by 1 base, with 9 bases between. CDR3 length: 13 residues. Germline V gene data show CDR1 as SGHNT and CDR2 as YYREEE (reference sequence). CDR3 sequence (DNA): TGTGCCAGCAGGCAGGACAGTAACTATGGCTACACCTTC. It encodes CASRQDSNYGYTF.

The rearrangement joins TRBV30 to TRBJ1-6; D perhaps matches TRBD1 (5 bases). V was trimmed by 2 bases and J by 10 bases, leaving 15 bases between them. Germline V gives CDR1 GTSNPN, CDR2 SVGIG (reference sequence). There are 14 residues in the CDR3. The CDR3 loop is CAWSLEAGRSPLHF. The CDR3 DNA reads TGTGCCTGGAGTCTTGAGGCGGGACGGTCACCCCTCCACTTT.

This clone was counted only a few times. This chain connects TRBV7-9 to TRBJ1-1; 9 nucleotides agree with TRBD1. Per germline, CDR1 SEHNR and CDR2 FQNEAQ (reference sequence). This CDR3 spans 13 amino acids. After removal of 8 bases from V and 4 bases from J, the junction contained 5 bases not matched to a gene. CDR3 in amino acids: CASLGQGITEAFF. Written as DNA, the CDR3 is TGTGCCAGCCTAGGACAGGGGATCACTGAAGCTTTCTTT.

This rearrangement joins TRBV28 to TRBJ2-7; D remains ambiguous. Trimming took 7 bases from V and 3 from J, leaving 19 bases between them. CDR1 and CDR2 (germline): MDHEN, SYDVKM. The CDR3 sequence is 15 residues long. For the CDR3, the DNA is TGTGCCAGCACCGACGGAGCCTCTTCGATCTACGAGCAGTACTTC. The encoded protein is CASTDGASSIYEQYF.

V is TRBV5-4 and J is TRBJ2-1, with TRBD2 identical over 11 bases. Germline assignment: CDR1 SGHNT and CDR2 YYREEE (reference sequence). The V and J ends lost 4 bases and 10 bases, in that order; junction bases with no gene match: 13. CDR3 length: 16 amino acids. The chain's CDR3 is CASSDPDSGRAREQFF. Written as DNA, the CDR3 is TGTGCCAGCAGCGATCCTGATAGCGGGAGGGCCCGCGAGCAGTTCTTC. Based on the CDR3 plus reference TRBV5-4 and TRBJ2-1, the full variable domain is ETGVTQSPTHLIKTRGQQVTLRCSSQSGHNTVSWYQQALGQGPQFIFQYYREEENGRGNFPPRFSGLQFPNYSSELNVNALELDDSALYLCASSDPDSGRAREQFFGPGTRLTVL.

The rearrangement links TRBV4-2 to TRBJ1-6, with TRBD1 matching 11 bases. The germline gives CDR1 LGHNA, CDR2 YNFKEQ. The CDR3 covers 17 residues. V dropped 0 bases and J dropped 7; count of bases not matched to a gene: 5. The CDR3 DNA is TGTGCCAGCAGCCAAGACGGACAGGGGGCCAGGAATTCACCCCTCCACTTT. Its protein is CASSQDGQGARNSPLHF.

The chain couples TRBV18 to TRBJ2-1; D gene unclear. The V and J ends lost 2 bases and 6 bases respectively, with 5 bases between them. The CDR3 covers 12 residues. Germline CDR1 and CDR2: KGHSH and LQKENI. CDR3 residues: CASSPTSNEQFF. The CDR3 nucleotides are TGTGCCAGCTCACCAACCAGCAATGAGCAGTTCTTC.

In this sample, this clone turned up a few times. The gene calls are TRBV6-2 or TRBV6-3 and TRBJ2-1; 8 positions match TRBD2. Germline V lookup: CDR1 MNHEY, CDR2 SVGEGT. The J segment lost 6 bases and the V segment lost 5 bases, leaving 15 bases of the junction unmatched. This CDR3 is built from 17 residues. CDR3 in DNA: TGTGCCAGCAGTCCCGGAACCGGGACTAGGGGGTCCAATGAGCAGTTCTTC. Translated, it gives CASSPGTGTRGSNEQFF.

The chain joins TRBV7-8 to TRBJ2-2, with D tentatively TRBD2 (5 bases). CDR1 and CDR2 from the germline V gene are SGHVS and FQNEAQ. The V end lost 1 base, the J end lost 5 bases, and 20 bases lay between the germline ends. The CDR3 covers 18 residues. DNA for the CDR3: TGTGCCAGCAGCTTAGATCCGGGCGGTAGCGTTAGGACCGGGGAGCTGTTTTTT. Protein product: CASSLDPGGSVRTGELFF.